This T cell receptor beta chain was sequenced during a study of blood T cell repertoires in COVID-19. As for the study in general: Acute and convalescent COVID-19 specimens originated in the United States, Italy and Spain. Sample material is recorded as cDNA or gDNA derived from T cells, B-cell-depleted T cells, or PBMCs.

Using immunoSEQ multiplex PCR, the repertoire was profiled, and TCRdb retains in-frame clones only, with some absent. The sample consists of approximately 35,000 clones, 80% of them appearing once. CDR3 length equals 14 residues. Trimming pared 4 bases from V and 0 bases from J, leaving 10 bases between. Germline lookup yields CDR1 SGHNT and CDR2 YENEEA. This chain links TRBV11-3 with TRBJ2-7; tentative D call: TRBD1 (6 bases). The receptor was isolated from a man older than 75 with acute or convalescent COVID-19. Sequencing was performed on peripheral blood. DNA of the CDR3: TGTGCCAGCAGCTCTCGGGACAACTCCTACGAGCAGTACTTC. Translated, it gives CASSSRDNSYEQYF.